This T cell receptor (beta chain) derives from a study of T cell changes during pregnancy in multiple sclerosis. Some clones are missing from TCRdb's copy, which holds only in-frame ones; the method was immunoSEQ multiplex PCR. This repertoire shows 40,000 to 65,000 clones, over 80% found once; its top ten account for 0.25%. The germline CDR1 and CDR2 sequences are SEHNR and FQNEAQ (reference sequence). The V gene lost 4 bases and the J gene lost 5 bases, with 12 bases spanning the gap. The CDR3 runs to 14 residues. Material: CD4+ T cells from peripheral blood mononuclear cells, obtained in the third trimester of pregnancy. V is TRBV7-9 and J is TRBJ1-3; tentative D call: TRBD1 (5 bases). The source is a female donor with multiple sclerosis, enrolled in a pregnancy study. CDR3 coding DNA: TGTGCCAGCAGCTCGACAGTATCCAGAAACACCATATATTTT. Translation gives CASSSTVSRNTIYF.